This TCR beta chain was retrieved from a study of graft-versus-host responses after intestinal transplantation. In the study overall: Transplantation in recipients was multivisceral, liver-intestinal, or isolated intestinal.

The protocol was immunoSEQ multiplex PCR, while the TCRdb copy is restricted to in-frame clones and leaves out a portion. The sample has 90,000 to 130,000 clones, 80% to 95% seen once; the top ten hold around 0.49%. In the case of this clone: Antigen specificity is unknown.

The material was unstimulated CD8+ T cells sorted from spleen or lymph node cells, obtained before intestinal transplant. This clonotype was obtained from a human donor who received an intestinal transplant.

In DNA, the CDR3 is TGTGCCAGCAGCCAGGGACAGAACTACGAGCAGTACTTC. This translates into CASSQGQNYEQYF. V and J are TRBV5-4 and TRBJ2-7; TRBD1 matches 7 bases. Germline CDR1 reads SGHNT; CDR2 reads YYREEE (reference sequence). The CDR3 length is 13 residues. V gave up 4 bases and J gave up 3 bases; unmatched junction bases: 4.